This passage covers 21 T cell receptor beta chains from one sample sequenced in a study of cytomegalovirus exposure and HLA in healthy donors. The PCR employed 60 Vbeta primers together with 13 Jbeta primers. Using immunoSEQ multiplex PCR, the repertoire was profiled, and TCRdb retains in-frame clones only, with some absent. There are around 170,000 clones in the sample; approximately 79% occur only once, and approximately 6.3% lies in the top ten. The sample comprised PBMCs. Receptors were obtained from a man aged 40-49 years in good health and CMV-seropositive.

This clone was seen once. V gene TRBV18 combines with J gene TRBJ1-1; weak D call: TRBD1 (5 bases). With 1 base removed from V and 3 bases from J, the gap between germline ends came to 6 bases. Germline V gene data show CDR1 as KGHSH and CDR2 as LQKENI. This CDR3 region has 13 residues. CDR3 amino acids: CASSPQGHTEAFF. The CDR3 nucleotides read TGTGCCAGCTCACCACAGGGGCACACTGAAGCTTTCTTT. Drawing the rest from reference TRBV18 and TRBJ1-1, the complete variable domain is NAGVMQNPRHLVRRRGQEARLRCSPMKGHSHVYWYRQLPEEGLKFMVYLQKENIIDESGMPKERFSAEFPKEGPSILRIQQVVRGDSAAYFCASSPQGHTEAFFGQGTRLTVV.

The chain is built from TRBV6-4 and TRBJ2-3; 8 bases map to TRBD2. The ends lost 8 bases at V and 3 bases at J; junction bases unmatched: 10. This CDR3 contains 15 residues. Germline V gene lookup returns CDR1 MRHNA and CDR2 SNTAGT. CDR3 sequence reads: CASPWKRGRTDTQYF. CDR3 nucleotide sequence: TGTGCCAGCCCCTGGAAGCGGGGGAGGACAGATACGCAGTATTTT.

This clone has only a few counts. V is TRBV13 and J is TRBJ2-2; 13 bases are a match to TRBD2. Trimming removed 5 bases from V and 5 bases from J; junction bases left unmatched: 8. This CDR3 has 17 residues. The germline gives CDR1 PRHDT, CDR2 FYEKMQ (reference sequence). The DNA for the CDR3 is TGTGCCAGCAGCCGTTCGGGACTAGCGGGGAGAACCGGGGAGCTGTTTTTT. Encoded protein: CASSRSGLAGRTGELFF.

CDR3 amino acids: CASSLMTGHPTGELFF. The CDR3, as DNA: TGTGCCAGTAGTTTGATGACAGGGCATCCCACCGGGGAGCTGTTTTTT. The chain links TRBV19 to TRBJ2-2, with 7 bases lining up with TRBD1. Germline V gene lookup returns CDR1 LNHDA and CDR2 SQIVND (reference sequence). After removal of 5 bases from V and 4 bases from J, the junction contained 10 bases not matched to a gene. The CDR3 sequence is 16 residues long.

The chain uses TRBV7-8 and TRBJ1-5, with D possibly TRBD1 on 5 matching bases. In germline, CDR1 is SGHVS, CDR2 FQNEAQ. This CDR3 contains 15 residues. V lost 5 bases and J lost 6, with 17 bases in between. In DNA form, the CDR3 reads TGTGCCAGCAGCACGGAGGGGAATCGGGGTCAGCCCCAGCATTTT. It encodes CASSTEGNRGQPQHF.

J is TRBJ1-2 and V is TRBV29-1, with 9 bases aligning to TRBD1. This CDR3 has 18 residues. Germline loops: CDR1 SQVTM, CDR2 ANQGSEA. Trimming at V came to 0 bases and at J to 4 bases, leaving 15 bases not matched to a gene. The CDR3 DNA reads TGCAGCGTTGAAGATCGTGGGGACAGGGTCCATCCCCTCTATGGCTACACCTTC. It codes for CSVEDRGDRVHPLYGYTF.

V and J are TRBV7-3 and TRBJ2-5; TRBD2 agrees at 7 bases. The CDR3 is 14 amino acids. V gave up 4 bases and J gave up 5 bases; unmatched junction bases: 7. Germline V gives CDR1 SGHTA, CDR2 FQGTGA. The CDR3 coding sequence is TGTGCCAGCAGCTCCGGGGCACTAGCGGAGACCCAGTACTTC. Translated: CASSSGALAETQYF.

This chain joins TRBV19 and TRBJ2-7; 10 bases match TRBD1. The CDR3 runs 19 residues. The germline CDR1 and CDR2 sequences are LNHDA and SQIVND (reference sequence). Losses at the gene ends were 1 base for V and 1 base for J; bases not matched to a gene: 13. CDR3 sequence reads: CASSIGPGQGSGKSYEQYF. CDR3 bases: TGTGCCAGTAGTATAGGGCCGGGACAGGGGTCGGGTAAGTCCTACGAGCAGTACTTC.

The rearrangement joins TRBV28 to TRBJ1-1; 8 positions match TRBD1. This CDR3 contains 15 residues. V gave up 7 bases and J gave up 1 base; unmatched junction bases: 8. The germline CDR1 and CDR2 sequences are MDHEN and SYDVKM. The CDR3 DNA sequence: TGTGCCAGCATCCCGGTGGACAGGGAGAACACTGAAGCTTTCTTT. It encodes CASIPVDRENTEAFF.

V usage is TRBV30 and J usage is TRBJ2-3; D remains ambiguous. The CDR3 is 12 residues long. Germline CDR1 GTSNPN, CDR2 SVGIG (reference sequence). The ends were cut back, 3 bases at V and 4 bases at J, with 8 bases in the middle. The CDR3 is CAWSDEADTQYF. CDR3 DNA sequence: TGTGCCTGGAGCGATGAGGCAGATACGCAGTATTTT.

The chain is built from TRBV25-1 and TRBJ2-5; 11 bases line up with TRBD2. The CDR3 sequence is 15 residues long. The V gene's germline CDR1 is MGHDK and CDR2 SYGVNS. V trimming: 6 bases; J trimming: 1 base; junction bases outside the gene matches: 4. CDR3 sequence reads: CASRFTSGGQETQYF. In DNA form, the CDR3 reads TGTGCCAGCAGGTTCACTAGCGGGGGCCAAGAGACCCAGTACTTC.

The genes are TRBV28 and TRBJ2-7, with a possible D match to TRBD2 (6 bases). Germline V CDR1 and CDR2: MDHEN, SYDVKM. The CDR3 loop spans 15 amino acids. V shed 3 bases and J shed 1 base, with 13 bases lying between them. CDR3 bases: TGTGCCAGCAGTTTCCCCGGGACTGAGTCCTACGAGCAGTACTTC. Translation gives CASSFPGTESYEQYF. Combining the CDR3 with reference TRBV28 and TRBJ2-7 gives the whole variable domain DVKVTQSSRYLVKRTGEKVFLECVQDMDHENMFWYRQDPGLGLRLIYFSYDVKMKEKGDIPEGYSVSREKKERFSLILESASTNQTSMYLCASSFPGTESYEQYFGPGTRLTVT.

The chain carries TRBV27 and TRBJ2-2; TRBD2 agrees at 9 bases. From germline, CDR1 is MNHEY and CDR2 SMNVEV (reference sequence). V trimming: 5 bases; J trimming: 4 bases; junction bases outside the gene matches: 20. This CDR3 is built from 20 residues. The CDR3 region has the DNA TGTGCCAGCAGTCCGCCCCTTAGCGATAGCGGGGGTCTAGGCACCGGGGAGCTGTTTTTT. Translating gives CASSPPLSDSGGLGTGELFF.

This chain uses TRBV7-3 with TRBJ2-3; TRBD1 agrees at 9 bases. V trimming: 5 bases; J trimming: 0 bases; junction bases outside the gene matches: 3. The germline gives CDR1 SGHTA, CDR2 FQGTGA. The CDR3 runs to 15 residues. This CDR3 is CASSQGTGSTDTQYF. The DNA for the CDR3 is TGTGCCAGCAGCCAAGGGACAGGGAGCACAGATACGCAGTATTTT. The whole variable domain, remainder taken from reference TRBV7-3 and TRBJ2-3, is GAGVSQTPSNKVTEKGKYVELRCDPISGHTALYWYRQSLGQGPEFLIYFQGTGAADDSGLPNDRFFAVRPEGSVSTLKIQRTERGDSAVYLCASSQGTGSTDTQYFGPGTRLTVL.

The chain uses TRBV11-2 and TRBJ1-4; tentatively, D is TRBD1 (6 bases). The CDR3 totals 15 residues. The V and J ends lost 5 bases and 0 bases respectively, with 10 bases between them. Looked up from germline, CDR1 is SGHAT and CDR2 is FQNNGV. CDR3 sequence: CASSPDSATNEKLFF. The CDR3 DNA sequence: TGTGCCAGCAGCCCGGACAGTGCAACTAATGAAAAACTGTTTTTT.

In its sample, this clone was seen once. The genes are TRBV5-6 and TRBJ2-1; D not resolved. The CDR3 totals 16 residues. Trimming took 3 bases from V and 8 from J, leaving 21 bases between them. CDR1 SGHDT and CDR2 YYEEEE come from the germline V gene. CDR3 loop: CASSSDRLAFDYEQFF. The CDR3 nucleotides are TGTGCCAGCAGCTCCGACCGACTGGCCTTCGACTATGAGCAGTTCTTC.

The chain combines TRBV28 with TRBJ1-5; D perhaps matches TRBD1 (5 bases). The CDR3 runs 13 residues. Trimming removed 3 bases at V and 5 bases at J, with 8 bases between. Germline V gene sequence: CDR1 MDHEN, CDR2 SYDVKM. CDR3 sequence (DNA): TGTGCCAGCAGTTTCAGGGTCGATCAGCCCCAGCATTTT. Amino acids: CASSFRVDQPQHF. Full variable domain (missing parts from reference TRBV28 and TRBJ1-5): DVKVTQSSRYLVKRTGEKVFLECVQDMDHENMFWYRQDPGLGLRLIYFSYDVKMKEKGDIPEGYSVSREKKERFSLILESASTNQTSMYLCASSFRVDQPQHFGDGTRLSIL.

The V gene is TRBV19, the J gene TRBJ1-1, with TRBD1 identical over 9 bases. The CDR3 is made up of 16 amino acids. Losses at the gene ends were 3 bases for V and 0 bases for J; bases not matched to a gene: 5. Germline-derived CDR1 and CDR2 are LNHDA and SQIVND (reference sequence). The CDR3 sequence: CASSIGQGRVNTEAFF. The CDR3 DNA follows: TGTGCCAGTAGTATCGGACAGGGGAGGGTGAACACTGAAGCTTTCTTT.

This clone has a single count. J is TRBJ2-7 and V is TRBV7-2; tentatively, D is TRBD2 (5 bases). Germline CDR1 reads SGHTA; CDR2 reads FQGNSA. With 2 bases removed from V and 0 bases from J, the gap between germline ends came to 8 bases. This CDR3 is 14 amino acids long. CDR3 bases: TGTGCCAGCAGCTTACCAGGAGGCTCCTACGAGCAGTACTTC. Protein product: CASSLPGGSYEQYF.

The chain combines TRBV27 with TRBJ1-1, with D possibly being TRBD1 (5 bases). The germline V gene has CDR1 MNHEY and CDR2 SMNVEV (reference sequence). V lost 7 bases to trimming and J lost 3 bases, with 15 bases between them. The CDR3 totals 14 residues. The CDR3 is CASNVGGRYTEAFF. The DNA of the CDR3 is TGTGCCAGCAACGTCGGGGGGAGATACACTGAAGCTTTCTTT.

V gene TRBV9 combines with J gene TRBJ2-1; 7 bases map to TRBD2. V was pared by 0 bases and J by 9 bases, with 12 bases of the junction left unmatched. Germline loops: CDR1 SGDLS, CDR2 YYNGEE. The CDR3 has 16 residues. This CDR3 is CASSVVWTSGVSEQFF. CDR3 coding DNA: TGTGCCAGCAGCGTAGTCTGGACTAGTGGCGTTAGTGAGCAGTTCTTC.